This T cell receptor (beta chain) was observed in a study of identical twins. General study points: Cord blood beta clonotypes that were abundant carried fewer insertions, and memory repertoires showed no such trend. Out-of-frame beta sequences exhibited a weaker degree of excess twin sharing. In zero-insertion analyses, partial confounding could arise from invariant MAIT and iNKT cells.

Through template switching, a universal primer site was introduced, and the cDNA contained unique molecular identifiers. TCRdb reprocessed the 5' RACE reads via MiXCR and lists one record per CDR3 protein. The table includes around 340,000 distinct CDR3 sequences, 9% to 15% detected once. This clonotype showed up just a few times. As yet, its antigen is unknown. Between the trimmed V and J ends, which lost 2 bases and 4 bases, there was a span of 8 bases. This CDR3 is 13 amino acids long. CDR1 is MGHRA, CDR2 YSYEKL, per germline. The data were also submitted as part of a second study, on yellow fever vaccine responses in identical twins.

This clonotype originated in a woman between 18 and 29 years old in good health. The sequencing input was CD8+ T cells sorted from blood. The J gene is TRBJ2-5, the V gene TRBV4-1; no definite D call. This CDR3 reads CASSQIVGETQYF. Here the CDR3 DNA reads TGCGCCAGCAGCCAAATCGTCGGAGAGACCCAGTACTTC.